This T cell receptor beta chain was documented in a study of persistence of HIV-infected CD4 T cells. Study-level points and caveats: Antigen-responding cells were enriched for degenerate expanded CDR3beta sequences. CMV- and Gag-responding cells had lower TCRbeta richness than CD3/CD28-responding cells.

Details on this clone: Its matching antigen is unknown.

Stimulation used 8 to 10 ug/mL lysate from CMV-infected fibroblasts. CD40L/CD69 double-negative CD45RO-high memory CD4+ T cells were collected. Donors had CD4+ T cell counts above 400 cells/uL and were CMV-seropositive. For around 17 hours, CD8-depleted PBMCs received anti-CD28/CD49d costimulation, a CD40-blocking antibody and enfuvirtide. This was the immunoSEQ version 4 assay in survey mode. The repertoire was sequenced with immunoSEQ multiplex PCR; TCRdb's copy has only in-frame clones and lacks some. Among 30,000 or so clones listed, 80% to 90% were seen once. Germline V gene data show CDR1 as LGHDT and CDR2 as YNNKEL (reference sequence). The CDR3 spans 16 residues. Trimming removed 1 base from V and 7 bases from J; junction bases left unmatched: 7.

The origin of this receptor is an adult man with HIV who was CMV-seropositive. The chain links TRBV3-1 (or the pseudogene TRBV3-2) to TRBJ2-5; 12 positions match TRBD2. The starting material was CD4+ T cells sorted from PBMCs after roughly 20-hour stimulation, obtained from a patient who received antiretroviral therapy. In DNA, the CDR3 is TGTGCCAGCAGCCAAGCTAGGGGACTAGCGGGCGGGACCCAGTACTTC. It specifies CASSQARGLAGGTQYF.